What follows describes a single T cell receptor beta chain. Its antigen is unknown. The CDR3 contains 15 residues. Deletions cut 3 bases from V and 7 bases from J, with 17 bases between. Germline values: CDR1 SGHRS, CDR2 YFSETQ. This sample is drawn from a study of T cell repertoires in ileal Crohn's disease. TCRdb's copy holds only in-frame clones and misses some; the assay was immunoSEQ multiplex PCR. The sample lists thousands of clones; 83% were seen once. Study outcomes and limitations: Every patient over 26.8% clonality showed endoscopic recurrence.

The chain links TRBV5-1 to TRBJ2-1; the D gene is possibly TRBD1 (5 bases). This TCR came from an adult with Crohn's disease. The sample was ileal tissue. The CDR3 is CASSSVAGMVNEQFF. CDR3 in DNA: TGCGCCAGCAGCTCGGTCGCAGGGATGGTGAATGAGCAGTTCTTC.